The clone carrying this T cell receptor (beta chain) showed up just once. The antigen remains unidentified. TCRdb keeps only in-frame clones here, not all; method: immunoSEQ multiplex PCR. The sample has 150,000 to 200,000 clones; less than 95% are singletons. The sample is drawn from a study of T cell responses to AZD1222 COVID-19 vaccine. Points from the study as a whole: Every sample of the repertoires postdated the peak T cell response.

CDR1 SGHRS and CDR2 YFSETQ come from the germline V gene. This CDR3 region has 12 residues. The trim removed 7 bases at V and 6 bases at J, leaving 7 bases unmatched. The source material was peripheral blood, sampled 28 days after the second AZD1222 dose. The receptor's source is an adult who received the AZD1222 COVID-19 vaccine. The chain is built from TRBV5-1 and TRBJ2-7, with 7 bases identical to TRBD1. Written as DNA, the CDR3 is TGCGCCAGCCACAACCCAGGGGGCGAGCAGTACTTC. This translates into CASHNPGGEQYF.